Sequencing of this T cell receptor (beta chain) was carried out in a study of CD8+ T cells in alopecia areata. About the study: Treated patients received severity scores based on the percentage of scalp area affected. Study conclusions and caveats: The treated group had a single nonresponder, limiting CD8+ expansion-response conclusions. Researchers report lesional scalp, most notably alopecia totalis/universalis, outstripped normal scalp in clonality.

cDNA serving as the sequencing template came from extracted, reverse transcribed RNA. TCRdb's copy holds only in-frame clones and misses some; the assay was immunoSEQ multiplex PCR. The sample has about 210,000 clones, 50% to 60% seen once. Regarding this clone: The target antigen is unknown. The identical CDR3 is also encoded by other nucleotide sequences in the sample.

The ends were cut back, 3 bases at V and 5 bases at J, with 4 bases in the middle. From germline, CDR1 is MGHDK and CDR2 SYGVNS. The CDR3 spans 11 residues. The treatment was: oral pan-JAK inhibitor, 5-10 mg twice daily. Lesional scalp tissue (obtained by punch biopsy) and peripheral blood were collected from alopecia areata patients. The material was CD4+ T cells sorted from blood, obtained at week 4, from a patient treated with tofacitinib. This chain links TRBV25-1 with TRBJ1-2; D gene unclear. The receptor's source is a human donor with alopecia areata. The CDR3 spells CASSELYGYTF. DNA for the CDR3: TGTGCCAGCAGTGAGTTGTATGGCTACACCTTC.